This TCR beta chain was identified in a study of tumor-infiltrating lymphocytes in primary liver carcinoma. Study context: Both sexes were represented among patients, who were 30 to 69 years old. These were node-negative, non-metastatic T1-T3 tumors of roughly 4 to 11 cm. Yields of productive TCRbeta reads ranged from roughly 3.5 to 7.13 million per sample and were similar across tissue types.

Study results and limitations: Tumor-adjacent and tumor-blood pairs showed less overlap than tumor region pairs.

On this clonotype: Its specificity is unknown. A much larger clone lies one base from this, so it may be a read error.

Using a constant-region primer together with ProtoScript II reverse transcriptase, TCR beta cDNA was made from about 490 ng of total RNA. Three nested multiplex PCR rounds, a slightly modified ARM-PCR, produced the libraries for TCR beta. Use of TRBV1-TRBV30 forward primers with a C-beta reverse primer characterized the first two PCR rounds, which lasted roughly 11 cycles each. One entry per CDR3 protein, called by TCRdb with MiXCR from the multiplex PCR reads. The sample has fewer than 150,000 distinct CDR3 sequences, around two thirds seen once. Between roughly 20 and 31 mg of unsorted bulk tissue served as the source from which RNA and DNA were co-extracted. CDR3 length equals 19 residues. Germline assignment: CDR1 MNHEY and CDR2 SVGEGT.

The TCR originated in a woman in her sixties with primary liver carcinoma and hepatitis B virus infection. This chain joins TRBV6-2 or TRBV6-3 and TRBJ2-7; TRBD2 matches at 10 bases. The specimen sequenced was liver tumor tissue from sampling region 1. Regarding subset: tumor region T1, superior pole. For the CDR3, the DNA is TGTGCCAGAAGTTACGCGACTAGCGGGCCCCATTTAGGTGGCTACGAGCAGTACTTC. Encoded protein: CARSYATSGPHLGGYEQYF.